This T cell receptor (beta chain) was found in a study of blood T cell repertoires in COVID-19. Study summary: Acute and convalescent COVID-19 samples came from the United States, Italy and Spain. PBMCs, B-cell-depleted T cells, or T cells were the source of the cDNA or gDNA that made up the material.

In the authors' workflow: Estimates of nucleated cell counts were drawn from the amplification of reference gene primers. Profiling relied on immunoSEQ multiplex PCR, and the TCRdb table lists in-frame clones only, not all of them. V, J and clone size reflect that table, while D and trimming were determined from the DNA. The sample includes 300,000 to 400,000 clones, around nine tenths of them seen just once. The CDR3 has 14 residues. CDR1 MNHEY and CDR2 SVGAGI come from the germline V gene. V was shortened by 4 bases and J by 1 base, with 11 bases between the two germline ends. What was sequenced was peripheral blood. This clonotype was obtained from a human donor in a cohort sampled during active COVID-19. The genes are TRBV6-5 and TRBJ2-7; D possibly corresponds to TRBD2 (5 bases). CDR3 bases: TGTGCCAGCAGTTCGGGAAGAGGGTCCTACGAGCAGTACTTC. It is translated as CASSSGRGSYEQYF.